Each of the 9 T cell receptor beta chains below was sequenced from the same sample in a study of T cell changes during pregnancy in multiple sclerosis. The repertoire was sequenced with immunoSEQ multiplex PCR; TCRdb's copy has only in-frame clones and lacks some. The repertoire includes about 51,000 clones, 85% to 95% of them detected once, and 0.65% to 0.7% sits in the top ten. This specimen was CD4+ T cells from peripheral blood mononuclear cells, taken in the third trimester of pregnancy. These receptors all come from a female donor with multiple sclerosis, enrolled in a pregnancy study.

The chain combines TRBV5-4 with TRBJ2-3, with D possibly being TRBD2 (6 bases). The CDR3 runs 14 residues. The germline V gene encodes CDR1 SGHNT and CDR2 YYREEE (reference sequence). V lost 1 base to trimming and J lost 4 bases, with 10 bases between them. The CDR3: CASSLTSRPDTQYF. DNA of the CDR3: TGTGCCAGCAGCTTGACTAGCCGCCCAGATACGCAGTATTTT. The full variable domain, its missing parts supplied by reference TRBV5-4 and TRBJ2-3, is ETGVTQSPTHLIKTRGQQVTLRCSSQSGHNTVSWYQQALGQGPQFIFQYYREEENGRGNFPPRFSGLQFPNYSSELNVNALELDDSALYLCASSLTSRPDTQYFGPGTRLTVL.

The chain couples TRBV20-1 to TRBJ2-7; D call uncertain. Germline values: CDR1 DFQATT, CDR2 SNEGSKA (reference sequence). The CDR3 length is 10 residues. V gave up 5 bases and J gave up 7 bases, with 9 bases separating them. CDR3 in DNA: TGCAGTGCTCAGACTCAAGAGCAGTACTTC. Protein: CSAQTQEQYF.

V gene TRBV2 combines with J gene TRBJ2-3; D might be TRBD2 (6 bases). There are 13 residues in the CDR3. V lost 5 bases to trimming and J lost 0 bases, with 6 bases between them. Germline CDR1 is SNHLY and CDR2 is FYNNEI. The CDR3 DNA reads TGTGCCAGCAGTCGGGGGAGCACAGATACGCAGTATTTT. This encodes CASSRGSTDTQYF.

The count of this clone is one. The V and J genes are TRBV6-6 and TRBJ2-5, with D hard to call. CDR3 length equals 13 residues. The germline gives CDR1 MNHNY, CDR2 SVGAGI (reference sequence). V lost 2 bases, J lost 3 bases, and 7 bases lay in between. CDR3 residues: CASSYGEKETQYF. The CDR3 DNA is TGTGCCAGCAGTTACGGAGAGAAAGAGACCCAGTACTTC.

The chain uses TRBV2 and TRBJ2-7; the match to TRBD2 covers 14 bases. The trim removed 7 bases at V and 2 bases at J, leaving 7 bases unmatched. Germline V gives CDR1 SNHLY, CDR2 FYNNEI. CDR3 length: 16 amino acids. The CDR3: CASKGTSGSSPYEQYF. DNA for the CDR3: TGTGCCAGCAAAGGGACTAGCGGGAGTTCCCCCTACGAGCAGTACTTC.

The sample holds one count of this clone. The chain employs TRBV29-1 and TRBJ2-3; a weak D match, TRBD2 (6 bases). There are 15 residues in the CDR3. With 8 bases removed from V and 0 bases from J, the gap between germline ends came to 18 bases. Germline-derived CDR1 and CDR2 are SQVTM and ANQGSEA. The CDR3 DNA follows: TGCAGCCATAGAAGGAGCGGGTCTAGCACAGATACGCAGTATTTT. This sequence encodes CSHRRSGSSTDTQYF.

This rearrangement joins TRBV6-5 to TRBJ1-1; the match to TRBD1 covers 7 bases. The CDR3 is made up of 13 amino acids. Germline V gene lookup returns CDR1 MNHEY and CDR2 SVGAGI. The trim removed 6 bases at V and 7 bases at J, leaving 8 bases unmatched. CDR3 DNA sequence: TGTGCCAGCAGCCAAGGGGGCCGGGGTGAAGCTTTCTTT. Residues: CASSQGGRGEAFF.

The J gene is TRBJ2-5, the V gene TRBV6-1; D gene unclear. Trimming removed 2 bases at V and 1 base at J, with 8 bases between. Per germline, CDR1 MNHNS and CDR2 SASEGT. This CDR3 is built from 14 residues. The CDR3 spells CASSERVPQETQYF. CDR3 coding DNA: TGTGCCAGCAGTGAAAGAGTGCCCCAAGAGACCCAGTACTTC.

This clone was seen only once. V gene TRBV6-1 combines with J gene TRBJ2-1; 9 bases agree with TRBD2. V was clipped by 6 bases and J by 5 bases; unmatched bases: 8. Germline assignment: CDR1 MNHNS and CDR2 SASEGT. The CDR3 covers 15 residues. The CDR3 region has the DNA TGTGCCAGCAGCCCCGTAGCGGGAGCCAACAATGAGCAGTTCTTC. Its translation: CASSPVAGANNEQFF.